The clone carrying this T cell receptor (beta chain) was seen many times. Its specificity is unknown. Via MiXCR, TCRdb re-called the 5' RACE reads, giving one row per CDR3 protein. The data contain 30,000 to 35,000 distinct CDR3 sequences, roughly 20% of them singletons. The sample is drawn from a study of T-cell memory formation after mild COVID-19. Study at large: Among the donors, TCR clusters were largely specific to each donor.

Study-wide points: SARS-CoV-2 specificity was not confirmed for second-wave clones peaking on day 37. Pre-infection memory contained some responding clones, which suggested that cross-reactive memory had joined.

Germline trimming cut 4 bases from V and 0 bases from J; bases unmatched to any gene: 8. Germline V gene sequence: CDR1 SGHDT, CDR2 YYEEEE. CDR3 length: 16 amino acids. The sample consisted of PBMCs or a T cell subset sorted from them (not recorded which). This rearrangement joins TRBV5-6 to TRBJ2-7, with 9 positions matching TRBD1. The receptor's source is an adult who had mild COVID-19 (a few samples of this study predate the infection). Cell type and time point are not known. DNA of the CDR3: TGTGCCAGCAGCCCGACACAGGGGGCAAGCTCCTACGAGCAGTACTTC. Translation gives CASSPTQGASSYEQYF. Full variable domain (missing parts from reference TRBV5-6 and TRBJ2-7): DAGVTQSPTHLIKTRGQQVTLRCSPKSGHDTVSWYQQALGQGPQFIFQYYEEEERQRGNFPDRFSGHQFPNYSSELNVNALLLGDSALYLCASSPTQGASSYEQYFGPGTRLTVT.